This TCR beta chain was identified during a study of cytomegalovirus exposure and HLA in healthy donors. Study as a whole: The 100 to 150 validation repertoires and the approximately 640 first-cohort repertoires shared a platform, a later analysis reported. Findings and caveats of the study: Within the 120 or so validation repertoires, first-cohort TCR clusters tended to co-occur, according to a later analysis. There were some public TCRs occurring in many donors, but most TCR sequences were rare. Listed as cytomegalovirus-associated were about 160 TCR beta chains.

With 4 bases clipped from V and 6 bases from J, the junction kept 6 bases outside the gene matches. There are 13 residues in the CDR3. CDR1 and CDR2 (germline): LNHDA, SQIVND (reference sequence). Data came from immunoSEQ multiplex PCR; TCRdb stores just in-frame clones and leaves some out. This table has under 300,000 clones, more than 75% appearing once. On this clone itself: Its antigen remains unknown.

Input material: PBMCs. This chain joins TRBV19 and TRBJ2-7; TRBD2 matches at 7 bases. This receptor was taken from a woman in her 30s in good health and CMV-seropositive. The CDR3 sequence: CASSTWTRSEQYF. The CDR3 DNA sequence: TGTGCCAGTAGTACGTGGACTAGATCCGAGCAGTACTTC.